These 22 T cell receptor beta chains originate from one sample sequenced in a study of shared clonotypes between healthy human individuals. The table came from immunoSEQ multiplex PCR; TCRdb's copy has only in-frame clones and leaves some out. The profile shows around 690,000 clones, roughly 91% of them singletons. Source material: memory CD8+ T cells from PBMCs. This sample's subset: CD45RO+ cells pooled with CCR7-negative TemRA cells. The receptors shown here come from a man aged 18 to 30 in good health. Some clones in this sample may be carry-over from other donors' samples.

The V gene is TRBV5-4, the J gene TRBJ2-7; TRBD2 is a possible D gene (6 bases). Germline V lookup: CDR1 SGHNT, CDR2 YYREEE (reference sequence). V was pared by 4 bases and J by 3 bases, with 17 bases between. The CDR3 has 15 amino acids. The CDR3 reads CASSLRAGGSYEQYF. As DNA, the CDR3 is TGTGCCAGCAGCCTCCGGGCCGGGGGAAGCTACGAGCAGTACTTC.

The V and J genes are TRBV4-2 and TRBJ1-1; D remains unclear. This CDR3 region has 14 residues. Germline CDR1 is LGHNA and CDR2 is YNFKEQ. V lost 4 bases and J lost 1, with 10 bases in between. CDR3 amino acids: CASSPGPGNTEAFF. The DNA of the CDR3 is TGTGCCAGCAGCCCTGGGCCCGGGAACACTGAAGCTTTCTTT.

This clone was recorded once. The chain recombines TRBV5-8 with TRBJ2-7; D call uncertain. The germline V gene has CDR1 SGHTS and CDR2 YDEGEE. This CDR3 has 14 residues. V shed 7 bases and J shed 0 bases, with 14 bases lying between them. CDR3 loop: CASAPGLSSYEQYF. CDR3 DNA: TGTGCCAGCGCTCCCGGGCTTAGCTCCTACGAGCAGTACTTC. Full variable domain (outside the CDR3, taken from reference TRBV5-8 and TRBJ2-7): EAGVTQSPTHLIKTRGQQATLRCSPISGHTSVYWYQQALGLGLQFLLWYDEGEERNRGNFPPRFSGRQFPNYSSELNVNALELEDSALYLCASAPGLSSYEQYFGPGTRLTVT.

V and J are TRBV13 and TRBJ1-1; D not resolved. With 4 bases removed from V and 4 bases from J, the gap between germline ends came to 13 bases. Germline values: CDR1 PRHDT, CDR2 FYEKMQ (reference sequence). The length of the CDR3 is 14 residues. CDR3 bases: TGTGCCAGCAGCTCGGACCTCGAGACCACTGAAGCTTTCTTT. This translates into CASSSDLETTEAFF.

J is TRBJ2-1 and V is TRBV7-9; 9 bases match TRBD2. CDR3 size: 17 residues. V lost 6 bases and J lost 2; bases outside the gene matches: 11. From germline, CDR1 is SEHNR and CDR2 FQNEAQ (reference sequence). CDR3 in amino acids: CASRPGEGGRAYNEQFF. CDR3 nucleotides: TGTGCCAGCAGACCCGGAGAAGGCGGGAGGGCCTACAATGAGCAGTTCTTC. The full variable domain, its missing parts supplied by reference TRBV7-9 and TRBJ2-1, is DTGVSQNPRHKITKRGQNVTFRCDPISEHNRLYWYRQTLGQGPEFLTYFQNEAQLEKSRLLSDRFSAERPKGSFSTLEIQRTEQGDSAMYLCASRPGEGGRAYNEQFFGPGTRLTVL.

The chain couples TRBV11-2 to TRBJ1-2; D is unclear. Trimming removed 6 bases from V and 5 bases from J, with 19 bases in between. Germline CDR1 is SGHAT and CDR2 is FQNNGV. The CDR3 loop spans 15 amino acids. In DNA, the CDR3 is TGTGCCAGCAGTTCTCTGGATGGCGTTAGATATGGCTACACCTTC. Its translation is CASSSLDGVRYGYTF.

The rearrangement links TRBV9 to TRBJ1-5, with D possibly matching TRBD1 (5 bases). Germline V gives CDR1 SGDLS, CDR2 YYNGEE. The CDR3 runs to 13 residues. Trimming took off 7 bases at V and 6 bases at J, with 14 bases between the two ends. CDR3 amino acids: CASALGGGQPQHF. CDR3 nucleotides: TGTGCCAGCGCCCTCGGGGGGGGTCAGCCCCAGCATTTT.

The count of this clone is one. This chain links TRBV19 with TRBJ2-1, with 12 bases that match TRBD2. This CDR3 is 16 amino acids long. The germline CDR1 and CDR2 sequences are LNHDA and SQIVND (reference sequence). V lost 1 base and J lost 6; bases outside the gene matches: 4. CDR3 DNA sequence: TGTGCCAGTAGTATAGTCGGACTAGCGGGGCCCAATGAGCAGTTCTTC. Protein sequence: CASSIVGLAGPNEQFF.

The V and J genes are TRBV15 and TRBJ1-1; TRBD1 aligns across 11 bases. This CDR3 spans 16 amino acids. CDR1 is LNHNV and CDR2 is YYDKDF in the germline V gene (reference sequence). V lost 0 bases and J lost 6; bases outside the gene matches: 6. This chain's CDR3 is CATSRDRWGQGAEAFF. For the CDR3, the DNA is TGTGCCACCAGCAGAGATAGGTGGGGACAGGGGGCTGAAGCTTTCTTT.

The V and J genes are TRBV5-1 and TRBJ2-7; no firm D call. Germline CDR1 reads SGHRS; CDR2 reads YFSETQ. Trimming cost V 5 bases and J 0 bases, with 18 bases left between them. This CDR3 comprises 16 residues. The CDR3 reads CASRPALAEPSYEQYF. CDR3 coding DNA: TGCGCCAGCAGACCCGCATTGGCCGAACCCTCCTACGAGCAGTACTTC.

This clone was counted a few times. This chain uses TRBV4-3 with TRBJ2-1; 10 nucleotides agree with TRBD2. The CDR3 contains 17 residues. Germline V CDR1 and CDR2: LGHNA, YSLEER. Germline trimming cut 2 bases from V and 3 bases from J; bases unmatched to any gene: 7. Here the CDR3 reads CASSQHAGTSVYNEQFF. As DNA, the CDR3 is TGCGCCAGCAGCCAACACGCCGGGACTAGCGTCTACAATGAGCAGTTCTTC.

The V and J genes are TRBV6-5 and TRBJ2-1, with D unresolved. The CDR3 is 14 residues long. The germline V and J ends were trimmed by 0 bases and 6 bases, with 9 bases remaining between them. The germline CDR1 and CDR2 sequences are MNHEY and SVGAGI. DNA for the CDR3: TGTGCCAGCAGTTACTCCAGACGACCCAATGAGCAGTTCTTC. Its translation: CASSYSRRPNEQFF.

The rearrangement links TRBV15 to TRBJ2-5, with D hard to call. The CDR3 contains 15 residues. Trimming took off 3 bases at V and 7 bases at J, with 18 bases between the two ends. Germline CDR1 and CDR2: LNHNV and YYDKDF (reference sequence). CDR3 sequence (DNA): TGTGCCACCAGCAGCCCTCAAGCAGGAAAGTGGACCCAGTACTTC. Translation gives CATSSPQAGKWTQYF.

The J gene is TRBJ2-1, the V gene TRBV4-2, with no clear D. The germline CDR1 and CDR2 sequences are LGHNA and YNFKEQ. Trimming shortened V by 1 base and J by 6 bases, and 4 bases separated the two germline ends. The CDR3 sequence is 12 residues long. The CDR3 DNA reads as TGTGCCAGCAGCCAAGGCACCAATGAGCAGTTCTTC. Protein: CASSQGTNEQFF.

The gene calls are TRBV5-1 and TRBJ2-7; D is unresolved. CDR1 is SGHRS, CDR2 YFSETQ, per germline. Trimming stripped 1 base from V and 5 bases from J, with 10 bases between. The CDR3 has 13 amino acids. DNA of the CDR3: TGCGCCAGCAGCTTGAGAAGAGTCGACGAGCAGTACTTC. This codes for CASSLRRVDEQYF.

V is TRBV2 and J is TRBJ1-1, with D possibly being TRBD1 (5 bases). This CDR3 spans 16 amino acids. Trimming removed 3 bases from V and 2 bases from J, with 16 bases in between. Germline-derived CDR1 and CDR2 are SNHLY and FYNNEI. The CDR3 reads CASSDLTTVINTEAFF. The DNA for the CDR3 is TGTGCCAGCAGTGATCTGACGACAGTGATCAACACTGAAGCTTTCTTT.

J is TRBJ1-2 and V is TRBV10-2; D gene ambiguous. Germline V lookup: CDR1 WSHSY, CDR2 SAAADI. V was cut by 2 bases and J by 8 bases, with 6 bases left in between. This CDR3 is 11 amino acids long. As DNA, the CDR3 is TGCGCCAGCAGTGAGGGGGTCGGCTACACCTTC. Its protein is CASSEGVGYTF.

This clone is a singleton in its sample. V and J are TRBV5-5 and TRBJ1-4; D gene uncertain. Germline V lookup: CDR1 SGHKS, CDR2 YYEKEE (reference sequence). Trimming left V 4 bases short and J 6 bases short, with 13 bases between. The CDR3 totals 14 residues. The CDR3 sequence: CASSRTLWDEKLFF. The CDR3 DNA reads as TGTGCCAGCAGCCGAACTCTATGGGATGAAAAACTGTTTTTT. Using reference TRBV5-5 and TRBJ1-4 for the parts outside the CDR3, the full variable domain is DAGVTQSPTHLIKTRGQQVTLRCSPISGHKSVSWYQQVLGQGPQFIFQYYEKEERGRGNFPDRFSARQFPNYSSELNVNALLLGDSALYLCASSRTLWDEKLFFGSGTQLSVL.

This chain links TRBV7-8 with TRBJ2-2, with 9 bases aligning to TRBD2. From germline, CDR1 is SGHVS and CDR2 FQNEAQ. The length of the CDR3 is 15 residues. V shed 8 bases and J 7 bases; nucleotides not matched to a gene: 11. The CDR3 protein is CASLGLAGRFGELFF. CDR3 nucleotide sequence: TGTGCCAGCCTTGGGCTAGCGGGACGATTCGGGGAGCTGTTTTTT.

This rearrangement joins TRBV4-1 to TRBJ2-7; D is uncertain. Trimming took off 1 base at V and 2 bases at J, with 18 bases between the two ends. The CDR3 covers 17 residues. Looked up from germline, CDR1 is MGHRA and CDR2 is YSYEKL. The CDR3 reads CASSQVTASRPPYEQYF. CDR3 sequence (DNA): TGCGCCAGCAGCCAAGTTACCGCGTCTCGGCCCCCCTACGAGCAGTACTTC.

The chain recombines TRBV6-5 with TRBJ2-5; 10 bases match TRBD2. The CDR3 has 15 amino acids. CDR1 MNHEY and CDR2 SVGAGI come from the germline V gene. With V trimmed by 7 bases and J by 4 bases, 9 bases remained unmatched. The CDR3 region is CASKDRLAGRETQYF. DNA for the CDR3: TGTGCCAGCAAGGACCGACTAGCGGGTAGAGAGACCCAGTACTTC.

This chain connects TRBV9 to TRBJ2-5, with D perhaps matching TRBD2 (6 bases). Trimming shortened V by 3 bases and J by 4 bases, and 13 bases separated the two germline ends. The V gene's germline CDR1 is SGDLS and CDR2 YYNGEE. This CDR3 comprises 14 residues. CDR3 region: CASSGGGSLETQYF. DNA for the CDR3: TGTGCCAGCAGCGGAGGAGGGTCCCTAGAGACCCAGTACTTC.